The clone carrying this T cell receptor beta chain was counted only a few times. This record comes from a study of T cell changes during pregnancy in multiple sclerosis. The germline V gene encodes CDR1 MDHEN and CDR2 SYDVKM. V was cut by 6 bases and J by 8 bases, with 13 bases left in between. The length of the CDR3 is 12 residues. Data came from immunoSEQ multiplex PCR; TCRdb stores just in-frame clones and leaves some out. This sample carries 50,000 to 70,000 clones, roughly 92% of them seen once, and the ten largest clones take roughly 1.3%. The source material was peripheral blood, sampled in the second trimester of pregnancy. The receptor comes from a female donor with multiple sclerosis, enrolled in a pregnancy study. V gene TRBV28 combines with J gene TRBJ1-1; D gene uncertain. The DNA of the CDR3 is TGTGCCAGCAGCCTGGGAGGGAGAGAAGCTTTCTTT. Protein product: CASSLGGREAFF. Full variable domain (remainder filled in from reference TRBV28 and TRBJ1-1): DVKVTQSSRYLVKRTGEKVFLECVQDMDHENMFWYRQDPGLGLRLIYFSYDVKMKEKGDIPEGYSVSREKKERFSLILESASTNQTSMYLCASSLGGREAFFGQGTRLTVV.